Shown below are 7 T cell receptor beta chains from a single sample sequenced in a study of early T cells in non-severe SARS-CoV-2 infection. TCRdb analysed the 5' RACE reads with MiXCR anew, one entry per CDR3 protein. The table has approximately 28,000 distinct CDR3 sequences, around 6.1% seen once. The sample here was whole blood, taken at baseline. Source of these receptors: an adult who was a healthcare worker with PCR-confirmed SARS-CoV-2 infection or an uninfected control (not recorded which).

In its sample, this clonotype was seen many times. The chain couples TRBV20-1 to TRBJ2-1; D is ambiguous. The length of the CDR3 is 16 residues. Per the germline V gene, CDR1 is DFQATT and CDR2 is SNEGSKA (reference sequence). V was clipped by 3 bases and J by 6 bases, with 21 bases between them. The CDR3 nucleotides are TGCAGTGCTAGGACGGCAACGCGCCCTTCCAGCAATGAGCAGTTCTTC. Residues: CSARTATRPSSNEQFF.

To note about this clonotype: This could be a read error, since a much larger clone is one nucleotide away. This chain joins TRBV20-1 and TRBJ2-1, with 9 bases matching TRBD2. Germline lookup yields CDR1 DFQATT and CDR2 SNEGSKA (reference sequence). This CDR3 region has 14 residues. For the CDR3, the DNA is TGCAGTGCTAAAAGCGGGGGGTCGGGCAATAAGCAGTTCTTC. Its translation: CSAKSGGSGNKQFF.

In its sample, this clonotype was seen a few times. V usage is TRBV12-3 or TRBV12-4 and J usage is TRBJ2-1; 14 bases are a match to TRBD2. The CDR3 length is 14 residues. After removal of 6 bases from V and 5 bases from J, the junction contained 0 bases not matched to a gene. The CDR3 region is CASRGLAGDNEQFF. CDR3 nucleotides: TGTGCCAGCAGGGGACTAGCGGGGGACAATGAGCAGTTCTTC.

This clonotype came up many times. The chain has TRBV6-1 and TRBJ2-4; the D is unclear. The V end was cut by 1 base, the J end by 0 bases, with 10 bases between. Germline V gene lookup returns CDR1 MNHNS and CDR2 SASEGT. CDR3 length equals 16 residues. Here the CDR3 reads CASSEVPFLAKNIQYF. CDR3 nucleotides: TGTGCCAGCAGTGAAGTCCCTTTTCTAGCCAAAAACATTCAGTACTTC.

In this sample, this clonotype turned up once. The chain joins TRBV6-6 to TRBJ1-6; maybe TRBD1 (5 bases). This CDR3 has 12 amino acids. Germline V gene lookup returns CDR1 MNHNY and CDR2 SVGAGI (reference sequence). V was shortened by 6 bases and J by 9 bases, with 9 bases between the two germline ends. Written as DNA, the CDR3 is TGTGCCAGCAGGGACACGGGTTCACCCCTCCACTTT. It yields the protein CASRDTGSPLHF.

The CDR3: CSVEGPPGQSGGTYEQYF. The CDR3 DNA reads as TGCAGCGTTGAAGGACCTCCCGGCCAAAGCGGGGGAACCTACGAGCAGTACTTC. The J gene is TRBJ2-7, the V gene TRBV29-1, with TRBD2 matching over 8 bases. Looked up from germline, CDR1 is SQVTM and CDR2 is ANQGSEA. CDR3 size: 18 residues. V was pared by 1 base and J by 2 bases, with 16 bases of the junction left unmatched.

The sample holds many counts of this clonotype. The chain couples TRBV10-3 to TRBJ1-5; weak D call: TRBD1 (6 bases). Per germline, CDR1 ENHRY and CDR2 SYGVKD. The CDR3 covers 14 residues. The V end lost 4 bases, the J end lost 7 bases, and 14 bases lay between the germline ends. CDR3 coding DNA: TGTGCCATCAGTGGCTCAGGGGATGGGCAGCCCCAGCATTTT. This codes for CAISGSGDGQPQHF.